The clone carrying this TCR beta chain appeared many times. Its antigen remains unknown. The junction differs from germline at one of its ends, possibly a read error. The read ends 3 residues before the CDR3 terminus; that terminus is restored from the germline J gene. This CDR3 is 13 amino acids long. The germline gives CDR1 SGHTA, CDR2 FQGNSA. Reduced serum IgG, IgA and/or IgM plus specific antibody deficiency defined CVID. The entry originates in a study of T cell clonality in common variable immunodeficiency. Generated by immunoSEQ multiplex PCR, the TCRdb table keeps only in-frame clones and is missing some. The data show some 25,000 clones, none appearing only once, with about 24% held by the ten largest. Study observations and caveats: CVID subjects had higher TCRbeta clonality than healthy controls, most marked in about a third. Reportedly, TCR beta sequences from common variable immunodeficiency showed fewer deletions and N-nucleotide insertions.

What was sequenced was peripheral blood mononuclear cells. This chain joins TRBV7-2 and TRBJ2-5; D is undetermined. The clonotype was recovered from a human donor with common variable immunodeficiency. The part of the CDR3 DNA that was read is TGTGCCAGCAGCACAGCCTACCAGGAGACC. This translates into CASSTAYQET. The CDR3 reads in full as CASSTAYQETQYF.